Detailed here is one T cell receptor beta chain. Its antigen is still unknown. Qualities for individual bases were not recorded, and no much larger clone is one base off. The entire isolated RNA was reverse transcribed using the High Capacity cDNA Reverse Transcription Kit, and thus expressed TCRB transcripts were sequenced. Deep immunoSEQ sequencing was applied to naive, central memory and regulatory T cell samples, giving an average of around 4 million total reads per sample. Sorted cells were lysed in RLT buffer and RNA was extracted with DNase-treated RNeasy Micro or Mini kits, depending on cell number. To prevent cross-contamination, every cell subset was processed on its own, while patient and healthy donor samples were processed together. The immunoSEQ multiplex PCR was used to amplify TCRB sequences from cDNA, generating 87-bp fragments that spanned the CDR3 region. The amplicons were sequenced using the Illumina HiSeq platform. In the authors' own workflow: PCR bias was corrected computationally using synthetic template baselines, and reads within Hamming distance 2 were collapsed, with unmergeable singletons discarded. By aligning reads against IMGT, V, D and J genes, CDR3 length, and insertions or deletions at six rearrangement sites were assigned. Within each subset, clonotype counts were normalized to sorted cell number, and only after that were true diversity and Gini coefficients computed with the tcR R package. Repertoire sharing was quantified using the overlap coefficient calculated on TCRB nucleotide sequences. Out-of-frame TCRB sequences from naive cells were analyzed as a proxy for the pre-selection repertoire. TCRdb stores this immuneACCESS table with in-frame sequences only. Part of the clones is absent; in the studies checked, under half of the shortfall reflects unresolved V genes, and no reason is known for the rest. Clone size and V and J calls were adopted from that table, with D and trimming inferred from the DNA. Counted in this sample were about 360,000 clones; over 10% of them appeared once. More than 0.015% of the sample belongs to the ten largest clones.

Each donor gave one peripheral blood draw, approximately 110 mL on average, collected into heparinised tubes. A BD FACSAria II was used to sort naive, central memory, regulatory and stem cell-like memory CD4+ T cells with a panel that included CD45RO, CCR7, CD25, CD127, CD95 and CD27. A purity above 95% was achieved for all sorted populations. PBMCs were separated immediately by Lymphoprep density gradient centrifugation and were stained directly, without being cultured. So that batch effects would be minimized, each experiment stained and sorted samples in pairs, pairing one healthy donor with one patient. This sample was included in a study of beta chain features in type 1 diabetes (dated by TCRdb to 2016 to 2019). About the investigation overall: Mean age, gender distribution, total cell number and subset yield were not different between patients and healthy donors. A total of 90 million to 120 million sorted cells were examined across all samples, and a strong correlation was observed between cell number per subset and RNA yield. Regulatory and stem cell-like memory subsets were isolated from only 8 patients and about 8 healthy donors, whereas naive and central memory subsets came from all 30 or so donors. The study compared TCRB repertoires of sorted circulating CD4+ T cell subsets between recently diagnosed type 1 diabetes patients and matched healthy donors. Results the study describes overall, beyond this receptor: Shorter templates might have been favored by PCR, but patient and control samples were amplified and corrected together, so both groups would have been affected equally by any skew. Sequencing cDNA rather than genomic DNA could over-represent highly expressing activated cells, although activation and CD3 levels did not differ between groups. In all four CD4+ subsets, TCRB CDR3 length was moderately but significantly shorter in type 1 diabetes patients. Naive, central memory and regulatory TCRB repertoires appeared more similar among patients than among healthy donors. At VDJ recombination sites, patients with type 1 diabetes made fewer insertions and deleted more nucleotides, a pattern implying thymic rearrangement abnormalities. HLA sub-analyses involved small numbers of individuals, so any influence of HLA type on TCRB rearrangement remained unresolved.

The CDR3 covers 16 residues, taking in both the cysteine and the phenylalanine. Of all the DNA, just the CDR3 is kept, 48 bases in frame from base 1. CDR1 and CDR2, looked up from the germline V gene (reference sequence), are SGHNT and YYREEE. V is pared back by 5 bases and J by 2 bases, with 14 bases lying between the germline termini. The chain employs TRBV5-4 and TRBJ2-6, and TRBD1 may be the D gene, going by 6 matching bases. The source material was naive CD4+ T cells from blood. The cell subset or site label of this sample denotes: true naive CD4+ T cells. The TCR comes from a man aged 18 to 35 in good health. The base sequence is TGTGCCAGCAGGGACAGCTTAGGGGCTGGGGCCAACGTCCTGACTTTC. It translates as CASRDSLGAGANVLTF.